This T cell receptor (beta chain) was captured in a study of blood T cells in healthy people across ages. Trimming took 7 bases from V and 2 from J, leaving 12 bases between them. The germline gives CDR1 MNHEY, CDR2 SMNVEV (reference sequence). This CDR3 has 15 residues. The second PCR ran about 6 to 12 cycles with a sample-barcoded 5' primer and J-beta primers. TCRdb reprocessed the 5' RACE reads via MiXCR and lists one record per CDR3 protein. This table has 540,000 or so distinct CDR3 sequences, approximately 30% appearing once. This clonotype has a handful of counts. The authors isolated at least 6 million PBMCs per sample.

The source of this sequence is a woman in her 70s in good health. Sequencing was done on a sample of blood. V and J are TRBV27 and TRBJ2-6; D is uncertain. The CDR3 nucleotides are TGTGCCAGCACCTCTGCTAGGGCTGGGGCCAACGTCCTGACTTTC. Translation gives CASTSARAGANVLTF. The full variable domain, its missing parts supplied by reference TRBV27 and TRBJ2-6, is EAQVTQNPRYLITVTGKKLTVTCSQNMNHEYMSWYRQDPGLGLRQIYYSMNVEVTDKGDVPEGYKVSRKEKRNFPLILESPSPNQTSLYFCASTSARAGANVLTFGAGSRLTVL.